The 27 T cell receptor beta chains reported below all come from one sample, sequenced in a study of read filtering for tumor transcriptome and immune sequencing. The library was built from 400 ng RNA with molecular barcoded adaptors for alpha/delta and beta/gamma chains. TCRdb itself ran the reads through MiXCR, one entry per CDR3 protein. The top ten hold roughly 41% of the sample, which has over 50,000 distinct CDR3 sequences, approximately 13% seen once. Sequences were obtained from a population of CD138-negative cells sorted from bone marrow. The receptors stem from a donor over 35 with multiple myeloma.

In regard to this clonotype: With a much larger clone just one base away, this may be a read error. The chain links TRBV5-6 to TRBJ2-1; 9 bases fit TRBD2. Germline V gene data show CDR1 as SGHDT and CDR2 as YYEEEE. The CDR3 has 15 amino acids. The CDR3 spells CASSILSGSYNEQSF. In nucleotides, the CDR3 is TGTGCCAGCAGCATACTTAGCGGGAGCTACAATGAGCAGTCCTTC.

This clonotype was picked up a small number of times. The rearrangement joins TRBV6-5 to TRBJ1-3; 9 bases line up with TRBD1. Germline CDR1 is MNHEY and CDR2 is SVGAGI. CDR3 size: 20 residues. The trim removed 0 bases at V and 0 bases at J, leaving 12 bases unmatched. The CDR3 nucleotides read TGTGCCAGCAGTTACTCGGGGACAGGGAACCTACTCAGCTCTGGAAACACCATATATTTT. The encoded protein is CASSYSGTGNLLSSGNTIYF.

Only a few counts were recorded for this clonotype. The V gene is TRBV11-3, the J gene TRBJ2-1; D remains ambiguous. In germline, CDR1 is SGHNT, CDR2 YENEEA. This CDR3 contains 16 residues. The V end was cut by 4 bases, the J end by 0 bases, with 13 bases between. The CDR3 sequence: CASSSVILNSYNEQFF. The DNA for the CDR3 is TGTGCCAGCAGCTCCGTAATTCTCAACTCCTACAATGAGCAGTTCTTC.

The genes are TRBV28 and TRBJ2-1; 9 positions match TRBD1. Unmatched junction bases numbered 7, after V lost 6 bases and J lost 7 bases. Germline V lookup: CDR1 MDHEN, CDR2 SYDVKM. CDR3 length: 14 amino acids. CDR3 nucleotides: TGTGCCAGCAGGGGACGACAGGGGGGTAATGAGCAGTTCTTC. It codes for CASRGRQGGNEQFF.

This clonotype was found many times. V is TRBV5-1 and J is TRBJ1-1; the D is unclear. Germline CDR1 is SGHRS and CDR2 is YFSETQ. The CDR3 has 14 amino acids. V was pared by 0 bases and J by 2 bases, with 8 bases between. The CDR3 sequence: CASSLEGSNTEAFF. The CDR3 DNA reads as TGCGCCAGCAGCTTGGAGGGCAGTAACACTGAAGCTTTCTTT.

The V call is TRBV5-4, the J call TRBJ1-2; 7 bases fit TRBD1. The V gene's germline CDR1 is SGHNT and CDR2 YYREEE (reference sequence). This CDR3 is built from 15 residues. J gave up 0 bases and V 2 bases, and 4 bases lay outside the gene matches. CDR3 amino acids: CASSFKGQANYGYTF. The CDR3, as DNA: TGTGCCAGCAGCTTCAAAGGACAGGCTAACTATGGCTACACCTTC.

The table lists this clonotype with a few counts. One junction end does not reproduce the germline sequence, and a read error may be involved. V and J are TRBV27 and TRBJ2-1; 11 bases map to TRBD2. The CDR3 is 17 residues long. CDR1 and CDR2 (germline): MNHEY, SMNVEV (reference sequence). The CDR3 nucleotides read TGTGCCAGCAGCTTCGACGTAGCGGGAGGGGTCCACAATGAGCGGTTCTTC. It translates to CASSFDVAGGVHNERFF.

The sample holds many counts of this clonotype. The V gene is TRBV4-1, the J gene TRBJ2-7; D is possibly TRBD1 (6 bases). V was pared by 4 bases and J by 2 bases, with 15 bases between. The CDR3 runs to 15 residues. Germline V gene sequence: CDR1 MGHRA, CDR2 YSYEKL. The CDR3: CASSLRQAPTYEQYF. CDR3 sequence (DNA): TGCGCCAGCAGCCTGCGACAGGCTCCTACCTACGAGCAGTACTTC.

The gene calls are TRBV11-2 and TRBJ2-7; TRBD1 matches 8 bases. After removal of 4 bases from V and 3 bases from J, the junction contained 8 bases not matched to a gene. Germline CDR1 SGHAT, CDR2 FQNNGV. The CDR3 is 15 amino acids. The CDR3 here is CASSYDRGRIYEQYF. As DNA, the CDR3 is TGTGCCAGCAGCTACGACAGGGGCCGAATCTACGAGCAGTACTTC.

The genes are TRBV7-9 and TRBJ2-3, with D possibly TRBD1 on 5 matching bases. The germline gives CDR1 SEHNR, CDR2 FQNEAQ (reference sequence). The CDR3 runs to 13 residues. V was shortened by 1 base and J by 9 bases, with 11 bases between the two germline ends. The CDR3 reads CASSLEPTGTQYF. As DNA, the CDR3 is TGTGCCAGCAGCTTAGAACCCACAGGCACGCAGTATTTT.

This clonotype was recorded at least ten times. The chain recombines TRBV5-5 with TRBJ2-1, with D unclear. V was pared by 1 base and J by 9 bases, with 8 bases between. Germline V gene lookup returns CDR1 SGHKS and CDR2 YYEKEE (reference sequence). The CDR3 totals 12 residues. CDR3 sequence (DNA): TGTGCCAGCAGCTTGAGGGTATCTGAGCAGTTCTTC. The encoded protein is CASSLRVSEQFF.

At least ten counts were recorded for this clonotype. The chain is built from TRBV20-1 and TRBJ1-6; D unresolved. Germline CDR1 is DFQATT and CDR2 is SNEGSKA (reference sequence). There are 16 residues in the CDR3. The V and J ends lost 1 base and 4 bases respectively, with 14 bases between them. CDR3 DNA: TGCAGTGCTAGAGCCAGGCCCGGCGCATATAATTCACCCCTCCACTTT. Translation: CSARARPGAYNSPLHF.

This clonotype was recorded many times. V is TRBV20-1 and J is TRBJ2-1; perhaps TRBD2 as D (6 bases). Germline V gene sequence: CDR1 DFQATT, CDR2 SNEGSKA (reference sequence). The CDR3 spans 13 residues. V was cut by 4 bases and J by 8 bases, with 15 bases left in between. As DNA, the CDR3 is TGCAGTGCTACTTACACTAGCACCTATGAGCAGTTCTTC. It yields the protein CSATYTSTYEQFF.

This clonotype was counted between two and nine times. For the CDR3, the DNA is TGCAGCGTTAGGACAGGGGGGCGGGAAAAACTGTTTTTT. This gives the protein CSVRTGGREKLFF. The gene calls are TRBV29-1 and TRBJ1-4, with 10 bases that match TRBD1. V gave up 5 bases and J gave up 8 bases; unmatched junction bases: 5. CDR1 SQVTM and CDR2 ANQGSEA come from the germline V gene. The CDR3 runs to 13 residues. Supplemented by reference TRBV29-1 and TRBJ1-4, the full variable domain reads SAVISQKPSRDICQRGTSLTIQCQVDSQVTMMFWYRQQPGQSLTLIATANQGSEATYESGFVIDKFPISRPNLTFSTLTVSNMSPEDSSIYLCSVRTGGREKLFFGSGTQLSVL.

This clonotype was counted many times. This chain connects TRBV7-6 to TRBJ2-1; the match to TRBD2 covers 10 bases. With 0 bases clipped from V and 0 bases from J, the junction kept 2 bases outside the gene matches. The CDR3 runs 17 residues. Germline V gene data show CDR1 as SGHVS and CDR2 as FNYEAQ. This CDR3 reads CASSLAPSGSSYNEQFF. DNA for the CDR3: TGTGCCAGCAGCTTAGCTCCTAGCGGGAGCTCCTACAATGAGCAGTTCTTC. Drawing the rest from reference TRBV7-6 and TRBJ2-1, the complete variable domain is GAGVSQSPRYKVTKRGQDVALRCDPISGHVSLYWYRQALGQGPEFLTYFNYEAQQDKSGLPNDRFSAERPEGSISTLTIQRTEQRDSAMYRCASSLAPSGSSYNEQFFGPGTRLTVL.

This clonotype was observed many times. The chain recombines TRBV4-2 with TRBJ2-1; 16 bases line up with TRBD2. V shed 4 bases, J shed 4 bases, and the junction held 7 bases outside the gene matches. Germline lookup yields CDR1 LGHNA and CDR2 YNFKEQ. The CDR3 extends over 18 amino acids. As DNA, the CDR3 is TGTGCCAGCAGCCGGGGGACTAGCGGGAGGGGCCCTTACAATGAGCAGTTCTTC. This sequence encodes CASSRGTSGRGPYNEQFF.

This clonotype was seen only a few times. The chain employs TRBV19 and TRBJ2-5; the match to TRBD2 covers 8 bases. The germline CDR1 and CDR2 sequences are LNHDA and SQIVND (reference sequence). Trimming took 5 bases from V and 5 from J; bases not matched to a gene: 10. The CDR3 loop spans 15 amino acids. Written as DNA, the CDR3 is TGTGCCAGTAGTCAAACTAGCGGCTGGGGGGAGACCCAGTACTTC. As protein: CASSQTSGWGETQYF.

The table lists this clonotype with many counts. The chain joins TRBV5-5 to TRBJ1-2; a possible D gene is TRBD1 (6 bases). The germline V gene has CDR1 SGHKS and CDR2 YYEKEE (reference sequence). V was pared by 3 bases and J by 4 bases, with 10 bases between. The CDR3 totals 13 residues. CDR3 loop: CASSSTGSYGYTF. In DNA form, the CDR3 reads TGTGCCAGCAGCTCGACAGGTTCCTATGGCTACACCTTC. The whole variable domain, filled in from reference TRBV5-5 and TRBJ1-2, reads DAGVTQSPTHLIKTRGQQVTLRCSPISGHKSVSWYQQVLGQGPQFIFQYYEKEERGRGNFPDRFSARQFPNYSSELNVNALLLGDSALYLCASSSTGSYGYTFGSGTRLTVV.

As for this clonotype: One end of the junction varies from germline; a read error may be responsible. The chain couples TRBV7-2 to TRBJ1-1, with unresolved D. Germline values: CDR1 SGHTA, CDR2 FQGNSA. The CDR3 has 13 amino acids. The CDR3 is CASSLMSGTEASF. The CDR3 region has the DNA TGTGCCAGCAGCTTAATGAGCGGCACTGAAGCTTCCTTT.

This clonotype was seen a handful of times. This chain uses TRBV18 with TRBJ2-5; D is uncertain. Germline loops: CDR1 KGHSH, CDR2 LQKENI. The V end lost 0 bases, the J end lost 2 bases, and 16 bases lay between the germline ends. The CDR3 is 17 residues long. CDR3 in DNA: TGTGCCAGCTCACCACCGGGGTGGATACCGGAACAAGAGACCCAGTACTTC. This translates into CASSPPGWIPEQETQYF. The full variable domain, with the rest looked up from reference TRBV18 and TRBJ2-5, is NAGVMQNPRHLVRRRGQEARLRCSPMKGHSHVYWYRQLPEEGLKFMVYLQKENIIDESGMPKERFSAEFPKEGPSILRIQQVVRGDSAAYFCASSPPGWIPEQETQYFGPGTRLLVL.

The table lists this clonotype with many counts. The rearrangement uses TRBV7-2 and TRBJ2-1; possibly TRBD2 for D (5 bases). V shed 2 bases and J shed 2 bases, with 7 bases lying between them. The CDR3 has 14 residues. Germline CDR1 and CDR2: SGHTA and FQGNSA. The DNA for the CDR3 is TGTGCCAGCAGCTTAACGGGGACCTACAATGAGCAGTTCTTC. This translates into CASSLTGTYNEQFF.

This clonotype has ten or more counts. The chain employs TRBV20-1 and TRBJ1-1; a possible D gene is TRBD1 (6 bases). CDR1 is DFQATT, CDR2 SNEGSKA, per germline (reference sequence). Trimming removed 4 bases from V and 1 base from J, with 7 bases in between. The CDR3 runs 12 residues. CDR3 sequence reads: CSAIQGNTEAFF. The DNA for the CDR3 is TGCAGTGCTATACAGGGGAACACTGAAGCTTTCTTT.

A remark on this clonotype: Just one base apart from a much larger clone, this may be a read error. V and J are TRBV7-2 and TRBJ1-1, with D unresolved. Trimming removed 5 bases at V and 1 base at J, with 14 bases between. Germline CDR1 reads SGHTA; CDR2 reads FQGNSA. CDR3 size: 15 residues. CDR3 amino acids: CASSVRHGSNTEAFF. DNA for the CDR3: TGTGCCAGCAGCGTTAGACATGGCTCGAACACTGAAGCTTTCTTT.

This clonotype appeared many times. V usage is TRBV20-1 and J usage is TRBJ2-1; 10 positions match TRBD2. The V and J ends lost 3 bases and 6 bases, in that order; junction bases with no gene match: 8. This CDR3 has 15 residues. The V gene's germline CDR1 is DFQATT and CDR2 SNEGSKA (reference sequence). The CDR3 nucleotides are TGCAGTGCTAGGGTTGGGCTAGCGGGAGTCAATGAGCAGTTCTTC. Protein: CSARVGLAGVNEQFF.

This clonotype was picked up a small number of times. CDR3 loop: CASSERNRGNTEAFF. CDR3 DNA: TGTGCCAGCAGCGAAAGAAACAGGGGGAACACTGAAGCTTTCTTT. This rearrangement joins TRBV7-2 to TRBJ1-1; 7 bases fit TRBD1. This CDR3 contains 15 residues. The germline CDR1 and CDR2 sequences are SGHTA and FQGNSA. J was trimmed by 1 base and V by 5 bases; bases with no gene match: 7. The full variable domain, with the rest looked up from reference TRBV7-2 and TRBJ1-1, is GAGVSQSPSNKVTEKGKDVELRCDPISGHTALYWYRQSLGQGLEFLIYFQGNSAPDKSGLPSDRFSAERTGGSVSTLTIQRTQQEDSAVYLCASSERNRGNTEAFFGQGTRLTVV.

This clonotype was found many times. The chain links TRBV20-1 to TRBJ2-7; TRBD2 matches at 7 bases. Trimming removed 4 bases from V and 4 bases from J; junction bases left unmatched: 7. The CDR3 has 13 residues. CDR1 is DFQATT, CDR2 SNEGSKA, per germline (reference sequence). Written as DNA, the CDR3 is TGCAGTGCTACCGGGACTACTGCGTACGAGCAGTACTTC. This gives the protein CSATGTTAYEQYF.

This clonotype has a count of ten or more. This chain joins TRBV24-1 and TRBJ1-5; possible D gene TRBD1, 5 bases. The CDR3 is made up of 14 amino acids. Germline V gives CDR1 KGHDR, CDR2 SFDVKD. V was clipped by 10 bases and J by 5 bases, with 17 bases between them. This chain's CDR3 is CATQDLGPDQPQHF. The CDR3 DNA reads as TGTGCCACTCAGGACTTGGGGCCTGATCAGCCCCAGCATTTT.